This TCR beta chain emerged from a study of Graves' ophthalmopathy and Graves' hyperthyroidism. Whole-study results and caveats: Most thyroid-expanded clonotypes exceeding 0.001 frequency were also found in blood. Using a 13-signature model, the authors split ophthalmopathy from stable hyperthyroidism, with 85% to 90% sensitivity and approximately 84% specificity.

Transcripts of RNA were the source for amplifying TCR beta CDR3 regions. Second-round multiplex PCR came after first-round RT-PCR with HTBI primers. TCRdb re-called the multiplex PCR reads with MiXCR, one entry per CDR3 protein. Of around 1.1 million distinct CDR3 sequences in the sample, about 40% were seen once. There are many counts of this clonotype. Its target is unknown. Losses at the gene ends were 0 bases for V and 5 bases for J; bases not matched to a gene: 6. This CDR3 is built from 15 residues. CDR1 is SGHRS, CDR2 YFSETQ, per germline. This receptor was obtained from an adult man with Graves' hyperthyroidism. Sequenced input: peripheral blood or thyroid tissue (not recorded which). V and J are TRBV5-1 and TRBJ2-5, with 8 bases fitting TRBD2. The CDR3 region has the DNA TGCGCCAGCAGCTTGGCCTTTTCGGGGGGGGAGACCCAGTACTTC. It codes for CASSLAFSGGETQYF. Drawing the rest from reference TRBV5-1 and TRBJ2-5, the complete variable domain is KAGVTQTPRYLIKTRGQQVTLSCSPISGHRSVSWYQQTPGQGLQFLFEYFSETQRNKGNFPGRFSGRQFSNSRSEMNVSTLELGDSALYLCASSLAFSGGETQYFGPGTRLLVL.